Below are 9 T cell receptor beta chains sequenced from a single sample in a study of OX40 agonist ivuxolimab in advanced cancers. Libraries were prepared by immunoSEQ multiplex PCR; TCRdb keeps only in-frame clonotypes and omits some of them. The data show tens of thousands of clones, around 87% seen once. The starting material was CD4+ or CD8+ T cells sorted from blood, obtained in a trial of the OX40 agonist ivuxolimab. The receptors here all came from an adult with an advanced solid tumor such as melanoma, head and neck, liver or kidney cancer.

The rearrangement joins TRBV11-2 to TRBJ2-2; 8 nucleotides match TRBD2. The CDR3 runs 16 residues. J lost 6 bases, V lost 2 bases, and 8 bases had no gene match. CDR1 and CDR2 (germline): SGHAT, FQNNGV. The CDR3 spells CASSLNPGLEAGELFF. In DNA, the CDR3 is TGTGCCAGCAGCTTAAATCCGGGACTAGAGGCCGGGGAGCTGTTTTTT. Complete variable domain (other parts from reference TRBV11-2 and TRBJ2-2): EAGVAQSPRYKIIEKRQSVAFWCNPISGHATLYWYQQILGQGPKLLIQFQNNGVVDDSQLPKDRFSAERLKGVDSTLKIQPAKLEDSAVYLCASSLNPGLEAGELFFGEGSRLTVL.

In nucleotides, the CDR3 is TGTGCCAGCAGTGAAGCTAGCGGGAGGGCTGAGACCCAGTACTTC. Encoded protein: CASSEASGRAETQYF. This sequence joins TRBV2 and TRBJ2-5; 11 nucleotides line up with TRBD2. V lost 0 bases and J lost 5; bases outside the gene matches: 2. Germline lookup yields CDR1 SNHLY and CDR2 FYNNEI. The CDR3 is 15 amino acids.

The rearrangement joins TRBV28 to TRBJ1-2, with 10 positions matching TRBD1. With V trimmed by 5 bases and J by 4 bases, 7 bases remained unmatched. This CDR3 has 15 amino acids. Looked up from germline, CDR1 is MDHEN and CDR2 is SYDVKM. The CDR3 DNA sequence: TGTGCCAGCAGTCAGGACAGGGGGTGGGGCTATGGCTACACCTTC. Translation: CASSQDRGWGYGYTF.

This CDR3 is CASSLGTGNVRETQYF. The CDR3 DNA reads TGCGCCAGCAGCTTGGGGACAGGGAACGTAAGGGAGACCCAGTACTTC. V gene TRBV5-1 combines with J gene TRBJ2-5; 8 bases map to TRBD1. Unmatched junction bases numbered 9, after V lost 0 bases and J lost 5 bases. CDR3 size: 16 residues. Germline assignment: CDR1 SGHRS and CDR2 YFSETQ.

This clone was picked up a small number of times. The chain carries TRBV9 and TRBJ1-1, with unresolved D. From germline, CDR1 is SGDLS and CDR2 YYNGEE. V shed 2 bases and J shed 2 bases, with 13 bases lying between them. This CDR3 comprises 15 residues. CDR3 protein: CASSVSSLGNTEAFF. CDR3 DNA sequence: TGTGCCAGCAGCGTCTCGTCGCTAGGTAACACTGAAGCTTTCTTT. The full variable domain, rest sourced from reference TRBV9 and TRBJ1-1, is DSGVTQTPKHLITATGQRVTLRCSPRSGDLSVYWYQQSLDQGLQFLIQYYNGEERAKGNILERFSAQQFPDLHSELNLSSLELGDSALYFCASSVSSLGNTEAFFGQGTRLTVV.

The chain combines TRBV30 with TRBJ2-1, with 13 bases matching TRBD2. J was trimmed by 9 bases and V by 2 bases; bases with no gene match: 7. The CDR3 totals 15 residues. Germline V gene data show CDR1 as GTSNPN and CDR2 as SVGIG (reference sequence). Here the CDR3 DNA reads TGTGCCTGGAGTAACGGACTAGCGGGAGTACGTGAGCAGTTCTTC. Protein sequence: CAWSNGLAGVREQFF.

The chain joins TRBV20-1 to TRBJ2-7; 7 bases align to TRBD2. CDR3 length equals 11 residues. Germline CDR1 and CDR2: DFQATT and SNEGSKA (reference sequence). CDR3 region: CRATSPNEQYF. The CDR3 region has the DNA TGCAGGGCGACTAGCCCCAACGAGCAGTACTTC.

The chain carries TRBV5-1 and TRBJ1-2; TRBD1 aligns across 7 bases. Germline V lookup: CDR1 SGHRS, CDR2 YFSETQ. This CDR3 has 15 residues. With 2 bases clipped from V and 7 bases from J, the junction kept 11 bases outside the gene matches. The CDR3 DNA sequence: TGCGCCAGCAGCTTAGGGAGCCAGGGGGGCCTTGGCTACACCTTC. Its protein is CASSLGSQGGLGYTF.

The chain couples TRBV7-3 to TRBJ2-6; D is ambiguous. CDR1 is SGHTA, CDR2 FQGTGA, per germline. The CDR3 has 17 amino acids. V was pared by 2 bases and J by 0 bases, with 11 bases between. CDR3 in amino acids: CASSLRATVSGANVLTF. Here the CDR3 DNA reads TGTGCCAGCAGCTTACGAGCTACGGTCTCTGGGGCCAACGTCCTGACTTTC.